The 22 T cell receptor beta chains below all came from one sample that was sequenced in a study of blood T cell repertoires in COVID-19. Libraries were prepared by immunoSEQ multiplex PCR; TCRdb keeps only in-frame clonotypes and omits some of them. The sample holds some 200,000 clones, around 80% seen once. The sequenced sample consisted of peripheral blood. The receptors originated from a man aged 30-40 years with active or convalescent COVID-19.

The chain couples TRBV6-5 to TRBJ2-4; D might be TRBD1 (5 bases). The CDR3 is 16 amino acids. Germline lookup yields CDR1 MNHEY and CDR2 SVGAGI. V gave up 0 bases and J gave up 0 bases, with 9 bases separating them. CDR3 nucleotide sequence: TGTGCCAGCAGTTACTCGGGGCAGATAGCCAAAAACATTCAGTACTTC. This gives the protein CASSYSGQIAKNIQYF.

The chain recombines TRBV7-2 with TRBJ1-2, with D tentatively TRBD1 (5 bases). The CDR3 totals 15 residues. Per germline, CDR1 SGHTA and CDR2 FQGNSA. The V end was cut by 1 base, the J end by 5 bases, with 14 bases between. The CDR3 DNA is TGTGCCAGCAGCTTAGAGCCAGCCGGGGGTTATGGCTACACCTTC. This codes for CASSLEPAGGYGYTF.

The genes are TRBV30 and TRBJ1-1, with a weak D call TRBD1 (5 bases). CDR1 and CDR2 from the germline V gene are GTSNPN and SVGIG (reference sequence). The V end lost 6 bases, the J end lost 5 bases, and 16 bases lay between the germline ends. The CDR3 extends over 13 amino acids. Here the CDR3 DNA reads TGTGCCTGTACGCCTCAGGGCTTGACTGAAGCTTTCTTT. Protein product: CACTPQGLTEAFF.

The J gene is TRBJ1-4, the V gene TRBV5-1; no definite D call. V lost 0 bases and J lost 7, with 10 bases in between. Germline CDR1 reads SGHRS; CDR2 reads YFSETQ. The CDR3 has 14 amino acids. The CDR3 DNA reads TGCGCCAGCAGCTTGGATGGGTCGGGTGAAAAACTGTTTTTT. Amino acid sequence: CASSLDGSGEKLFF.

The chain carries TRBV10-3 and TRBJ1-1; tentatively, D is TRBD1 (5 bases). Germline V gene lookup returns CDR1 ENHRY and CDR2 SYGVKD. Trimming removed 4 bases at V and 0 bases at J, with 9 bases between. This CDR3 is built from 14 residues. CDR3 nucleotide sequence: TGTGCCATCAGTGCTACAGGTATGAACACTGAAGCTTTCTTT. Protein sequence: CAISATGMNTEAFF.

The J gene is TRBJ1-5, the V gene TRBV27; TRBD1 is a possible D gene (6 bases). The CDR3 extends over 15 amino acids. Trimming pared 6 bases from V and 0 bases from J, leaving 12 bases between. Germline V gene lookup returns CDR1 MNHEY and CDR2 SMNVEV (reference sequence). The CDR3 is CASSLGQNSNQPQHF. The CDR3 region has the DNA TGTGCCAGCAGCCTCGGACAGAATAGCAATCAGCCCCAGCATTTT.

This clone appeared once. The rearrangement links TRBV2 to TRBJ2-3; 10 nucleotides agree with TRBD2. Losses at the gene ends were 6 bases for V and 0 bases for J; bases not matched to a gene: 9. This CDR3 has 17 amino acids. Per germline, CDR1 SNHLY and CDR2 FYNNEI. The CDR3 protein is CASREYRLAGSTDTQYF. Written as DNA, the CDR3 is TGTGCCAGCAGGGAGTACCGACTAGCGGGTAGCACAGATACGCAGTATTTT.

The CDR3 DNA follows: TGTGCCATCACCGCATCCTTGGGGCCAGATACGCAGTATTTT. It codes for CAITASLGPDTQYF. The chain uses TRBV10-3 and TRBJ2-3, with D possibly TRBD1 on 5 matching bases. Trimming shortened V by 7 bases and J by 4 bases, and 15 bases separated the two germline ends. Looked up from germline, CDR1 is ENHRY and CDR2 is SYGVKD. The CDR3 consists of 14 residues.

This clone was detected once. The genes are TRBV2 and TRBJ2-7; D is uncertain. Germline V gives CDR1 SNHLY, CDR2 FYNNEI. CDR3 size: 11 residues. The germline V and J ends were trimmed by 4 bases and 7 bases, with 8 bases remaining between them. The CDR3 loop reads CASSALVEQYV. For the CDR3, the DNA is TGTGCCAGCAGTGCCCTTGTGGAGCAGTACGTC.

The chain employs TRBV4-1 and TRBJ2-5, with D possibly TRBD2 on 5 matching bases. This CDR3 comprises 15 residues. CDR1 is MGHRA, CDR2 YSYEKL, per germline. Trimming left V 0 bases short and J 2 bases short, with 10 bases between. CDR3 loop: CASSQESGTQETQYF. The CDR3 DNA is TGCGCCAGCAGCCAAGAATCGGGAACGCAAGAGACCCAGTACTTC.

The gene calls are TRBV18 and TRBJ2-7, with TRBD2 as a possible D gene (5 bases). The CDR3 is 11 residues long. The germline V gene has CDR1 KGHSH and CDR2 LQKENI. The V end was cut by 3 bases, the J end by 6 bases, with 6 bases between. CDR3 sequence: CASSPGSEQYF. CDR3 nucleotide sequence: TGTGCCAGCTCACCTGGGAGCGAGCAGTACTTC.

This clone showed up just once. This rearrangement joins TRBV19 to TRBJ2-7, with 7 positions matching TRBD1. The length of the CDR3 is 12 residues. J gave up 4 bases and V 9 bases, and 6 bases lay outside the gene matches. Germline V gene data show CDR1 as LNHDA and CDR2 as SQIVND (reference sequence). Here the CDR3 DNA reads TGTGCCAGCTCCGACAGGGTATACGAGCAGTACTTC. Amino acid sequence: CASSDRVYEQYF.

The rearrangement uses TRBV5-1 and TRBJ2-5; possibly TRBD2 for D (7 bases). V dropped 4 bases and J dropped 4 bases, with 23 bases sitting between them. The germline gives CDR1 SGHRS, CDR2 YFSETQ. The CDR3 runs 17 residues. CDR3 DNA: TGCGCCAGCAGCGAGGGGGGGCCGGCGGGGAGGCGAGAGACCCAGTACTTC. It specifies CASSEGGPAGRRETQYF.

The chain's CDR3 is CASSWSSGSHEQYF. CDR3 nucleotide sequence: TGTGCCAGCAGCTGGTCTAGCGGGAGCCACGAGCAGTACTTC. The gene calls are TRBV11-3 and TRBJ2-7; 10 bases agree with TRBD2. Trimming removed 4 bases from V and 5 bases from J; junction bases left unmatched: 5. Germline V lookup: CDR1 SGHNT, CDR2 YENEEA. The CDR3 covers 14 residues.

The chain combines TRBV9 with TRBJ2-1, with 10 bases fitting TRBD1. The CDR3 spans 14 residues. Germline values: CDR1 SGDLS, CDR2 YYNGEE. With V trimmed by 3 bases and J by 9 bases, 6 bases remained unmatched. The CDR3 loop is CASSAKTGGGEQFF. In nucleotides, the CDR3 is TGTGCCAGCAGCGCTAAGACAGGGGGCGGTGAGCAGTTCTTC. Complete variable domain (other parts from reference TRBV9 and TRBJ2-1): DSGVTQTPKHLITATGQRVTLRCSPRSGDLSVYWYQQSLDQGLQFLIQYYNGEERAKGNILERFSAQQFPDLHSELNLSSLELGDSALYFCASSAKTGGGEQFFGPGTRLTVL.

The rearrangement uses TRBV19 and TRBJ1-5; tentative D call: TRBD1 (5 bases). Per germline, CDR1 LNHDA and CDR2 SQIVND (reference sequence). The CDR3 covers 14 residues. Deletions cut 7 bases from V and 0 bases from J, with 10 bases between. CDR3 protein: CASKTTDSNQPQHF. The CDR3 DNA reads TGTGCCAGTAAAACGACAGATAGCAATCAGCCCCAGCATTTT. The variable domain in full, with the rest retrieved from reference TRBV19 and TRBJ1-5, is DGGITQSPKYLFRKEGQNVTLSCEQNLNHDAMYWYRQDPGQGLRLIYYSQIVNDFQKGDIAEGYSVSREKKESFPLTVTSAQKNPTAFYLCASKTTDSNQPQHFGDGTRLSIL.

The chain uses TRBV6-6 and TRBJ2-5; 9 nucleotides line up with TRBD2. CDR3 length: 15 amino acids. Trimming took 6 bases from V and 4 from J; bases not matched to a gene: 9. Germline V CDR1 and CDR2: MNHNY, SVGAGI (reference sequence). DNA for the CDR3: TGTGCCAGCAGCCCTAGCGGGGCAAACCCAGAGACCCAGTACTTC. It translates to CASSPSGANPETQYF.

The table lists this clone with a count of one. The chain carries TRBV5-4 and TRBJ2-5; the D gene is possibly TRBD2 (5 bases). Trimming removed 5 bases at V and 0 bases at J, with 17 bases between. The CDR3 has 16 residues. CDR1 is SGHNT and CDR2 is YYREEE in the germline V gene (reference sequence). CDR3 bases: TGTGCCAGCAGTCCTAGCCAGACCTGGTACCAAGAGACCCAGTACTTC. Amino acids: CASSPSQTWYQETQYF.

The chain links TRBV28 to TRBJ2-2, with 7 nucleotides matching TRBD1. This CDR3 region has 12 residues. V lost 6 bases and J lost 8; bases outside the gene matches: 3. The germline V gene has CDR1 MDHEN and CDR2 SYDVKM. CDR3 in DNA: TGTGCCAGCAGGTCGGGACAGGGGGAGCTGTTTTTT. It encodes CASRSGQGELFF. Filled out from reference TRBV28 and TRBJ2-2, the complete variable domain reads DVKVTQSSRYLVKRTGEKVFLECVQDMDHENMFWYRQDPGLGLRLIYFSYDVKMKEKGDIPEGYSVSREKKERFSLILESASTNQTSMYLCASRSGQGELFFGEGSRLTVL.

V usage is TRBV25-1 and J usage is TRBJ1-5, with D tentatively TRBD1 (5 bases). The V gene's germline CDR1 is MGHDK and CDR2 SYGVNS. The CDR3 has 17 amino acids. The V gene lost 2 bases and the J gene lost 0 bases, with 14 bases spanning the gap. The CDR3 here is CASSEETATYSNQPQHF. CDR3 in DNA: TGTGCCAGCAGTGAAGAGACAGCGACTTATAGCAATCAGCCCCAGCATTTT.

This chain uses TRBV5-5 with TRBJ2-1, with 7 bases fitting TRBD2. This CDR3 comprises 16 residues. Unmatched junction bases numbered 11, after V lost 4 bases and J lost 4 bases. From germline, CDR1 is SGHKS and CDR2 YYEKEE (reference sequence). CDR3 coding DNA: TGTGCCAGCAGCCCAAACACCGGGACTAAATACAATGAGCAGTTCTTC. It codes for CASSPNTGTKYNEQFF.

V gene TRBV6-5 combines with J gene TRBJ2-7; 7 bases are shared with TRBD1. This CDR3 region has 14 residues. V lost 0 bases and J lost 2; bases outside the gene matches: 1. CDR1 and CDR2 from the germline V gene are MNHEY and SVGAGI. The CDR3 bases are TGTGCCAGCAGTTACTCGACAGGGCCCTACGAGCAGTACTTC. Translated: CASSYSTGPYEQYF.